Listed here are 18 T cell receptor beta chains from one sample, sequenced in a study of OX40 agonist ivuxolimab in advanced cancers. The protocol was immunoSEQ multiplex PCR, while the TCRdb copy is restricted to in-frame clones and leaves out a portion. The top ten hold 1.1% of the sample, which has 70,000 or so clones, about four fifths seen once. Sequenced material: CD4+ or CD8+ T cells sorted from blood, taken in a trial of the OX40 agonist ivuxolimab. These receptors all stem from an adult with an advanced solid tumor such as melanoma, head and neck, liver or kidney cancer.

The CDR3 coding sequence is TGTGCCAGCATCAAAGGCGGGCTAGCGGGGGTCTACGAGCAGTACTTC. It yields the protein CASIKGGLAGVYEQYF. This sequence joins TRBV2 and TRBJ2-7; TRBD2 matches 10 bases. V was pared by 7 bases and J by 3 bases, with 12 bases of the junction left unmatched. Germline-derived CDR1 and CDR2 are SNHLY and FYNNEI. The CDR3 is 16 amino acids.

CDR3 residues: CASSFWGGTGYNEQFF. CDR3 nucleotides: TGTGCCAGCAGTTTTTGGGGGGGGACAGGGTACAATGAGCAGTTCTTC. The chain is built from TRBV28 and TRBJ2-1, with 9 nucleotides matching TRBD1. The germline gives CDR1 MDHEN, CDR2 SYDVKM. The CDR3 length is 16 residues. V dropped 3 bases and J dropped 4; count of bases not matched to a gene: 7.

The CDR3 coding sequence is TGTGCCACCTCTTACTGGCGGGGGGGAGGAGATACGCAGTATTTT. This encodes CATSYWRGGGDTQYF. The chain carries TRBV27 and TRBJ2-3; 9 nucleotides align to TRBD2. The CDR3 loop spans 15 amino acids. Germline V CDR1 and CDR2: MNHEY, SMNVEV (reference sequence). J gave up 5 bases and V 10 bases, and 13 bases lay outside the gene matches.

The chain employs TRBV28 and TRBJ2-1, with D unresolved. The CDR3 totals 14 residues. CDR1 is MDHEN, CDR2 SYDVKM, per germline. Trimming removed 5 bases from V and 7 bases from J, with 15 bases in between. The CDR3 protein is CASSGWVANNEQFF. The CDR3 DNA follows: TGTGCCAGCAGTGGTTGGGTTGCGAATAATGAGCAGTTCTTC.

This sequence joins TRBV7-2 and TRBJ2-7; D is possibly TRBD2 (6 bases). The length of the CDR3 is 16 residues. CDR1 is SGHTA, CDR2 FQGNSA, per germline. V was trimmed by 0 bases and J by 1 base, leaving 13 bases between them. DNA of the CDR3: TGTGCCAGCAGCTTAGCGGGCGGGGTCTTTTCCTACGAGCAGTACTTC. Amino acid sequence: CASSLAGGVFSYEQYF.

This chain joins TRBV27 and TRBJ1-2; 11 bases align to TRBD1. V lost 7 bases to trimming and J lost 7 bases; unmatched junction nucleotides: 2. The CDR3 is 12 residues long. Germline CDR1 reads MNHEY; CDR2 reads SMNVEV (reference sequence). The CDR3 protein is CASMGQGGGYTF. The DNA of the CDR3 is TGTGCCAGCATGGGACAGGGGGGTGGCTACACCTTC.

This chain uses TRBV7-2 with TRBJ2-5; D unresolved. Trimming took 2 bases from V and 5 from J, leaving 9 bases between them. Germline CDR1 and CDR2: SGHTA and FQGNSA. The CDR3 spans 13 residues. The CDR3 sequence: CASSLMSYETQYF. CDR3 bases: TGTGCCAGCAGCTTAATGAGCTATGAGACCCAGTACTTC.

The CDR3 loop reads CSVAPGTSGNTIYF. Here the CDR3 DNA reads TGCAGCGTTGCCCCGGGAACCTCTGGAAACACCATATATTTT. The V and J genes are TRBV29-1 and TRBJ1-3; D remains unclear. V was shortened by 4 bases and J by 0 bases, with 10 bases between the two germline ends. Germline values: CDR1 SQVTM, CDR2 ANQGSEA. The CDR3 sequence is 14 residues long.

This chain joins TRBV4-1 and TRBJ1-1; 12 nucleotides line up with TRBD1. The CDR3 is 16 amino acids. Unmatched junction bases numbered 3, after V lost 1 base and J lost 3 bases. Germline CDR1 is MGHRA and CDR2 is YSYEKL. CDR3 region: CASSQGDRGRDTEAFF. The CDR3 DNA sequence: TGCGCCAGCAGCCAAGGGGACAGGGGGCGAGACACTGAAGCTTTCTTT.

CDR3 sequence (DNA): TGCGCCAGCAGTGGGACAGGGGAAGAGACCCAGTACTTC. Translated, it gives CASSGTGEETQYF. J is TRBJ2-5 and V is TRBV5-1; TRBD1 agrees at 10 bases. Trimming removed 5 bases from V and 3 bases from J; junction bases left unmatched: 1. Germline CDR1 and CDR2: SGHRS and YFSETQ. The CDR3 has 13 amino acids.

V usage is TRBV25-1 and J usage is TRBJ2-3, with a weak D call TRBD1 (6 bases). Trimming shortened V by 4 bases and J by 4 bases, and 12 bases separated the two germline ends. Germline values: CDR1 MGHDK, CDR2 SYGVNS. The CDR3 contains 14 residues. Here the CDR3 DNA reads TGTGCCAGCAGTGGTAGACAGGTCGCAGATACGCAGTATTTT. This gives the protein CASSGRQVADTQYF.

This clone appeared once. At the DNA level, this CDR3 is encoded by other sequences in the same sample as well. In nucleotides, the CDR3 is TGTGCCAGCAGCTTAGAGGTTCGGGAGACCCAGTACTTC. Its translation is CASSLEVRETQYF. The chain links TRBV7-9 to TRBJ2-5, with D uncertain. V gave up 1 base and J gave up 5 bases, with 8 bases separating them. CDR3 size: 13 residues. From germline, CDR1 is SEHNR and CDR2 FQNEAQ (reference sequence).

Written as DNA, the CDR3 is TGTGCCAGCAGCGAGACTAGCGGGGGGGGTTCCCATGAGCAGTTCTTC. Protein sequence: CASSETSGGGSHEQFF. The J gene is TRBJ2-1, the V gene TRBV7-7; 14 bases fit TRBD2. The ends lost 5 bases at V and 8 bases at J; junction bases unmatched: 8. This CDR3 contains 16 residues. The V gene's germline CDR1 is SSHAT and CDR2 FNYEAQ (reference sequence).

The chain recombines TRBV2 with TRBJ1-3, with 7 bases aligning to TRBD1. V shed 7 bases and J 0 bases; nucleotides not matched to a gene: 3. The CDR3 length is 14 residues. Germline assignment: CDR1 SNHLY and CDR2 FYNNEI. The CDR3 region is CASTRDSSGNTIYF. CDR3 nucleotides: TGTGCCAGCACCCGGGACAGCTCTGGAAACACCATATATTTT.

V gene TRBV30 combines with J gene TRBJ1-2, with D unclear. Trimming cost V 8 bases and J 8 bases, with 18 bases left between them. There are 12 residues in the CDR3. CDR1 GTSNPN and CDR2 SVGIG come from the germline V gene (reference sequence). CDR3 nucleotides: TGTGCCACGCCCTGGACTCCGGGGGGCTACACCTTC. Amino acids: CATPWTPGGYTF.

The chain is built from TRBV11-2 and TRBJ1-5; D call uncertain. Germline CDR1 reads SGHAT; CDR2 reads FQNNGV. V was trimmed by 0 bases and J by 6 bases, leaving 12 bases between them. The CDR3 sequence is 15 residues long. CDR3 nucleotides: TGTGCCAGCAGCTTAGATCTCGCCAGGACTCAGCCCCAGCATTTT. This gives the protein CASSLDLARTQPQHF.

This clone was seen more than once but under ten times. V gene TRBV14 combines with J gene TRBJ2-2; 10 bases map to TRBD2. V lost 4 bases, J lost 6 bases, and 2 bases stayed unmatched. The CDR3 is 14 amino acids. CDR1 is SGHDN, CDR2 FVKESK, per germline. DNA for the CDR3: TGTGCCAGCAGCCTCCTAGCGGGAGCCGGGGAGCTGTTTTTT. The encoded protein is CASSLLAGAGELFF.

The chain combines TRBV7-2 with TRBJ2-7, with 9 bases aligning to TRBD1. J lost 5 bases, V lost 5 bases, and 13 bases had no gene match. Germline lookup yields CDR1 SGHTA and CDR2 FQGNSA. This CDR3 region has 16 residues. The CDR3 DNA sequence: TGTGCCAGCAGCCAAACTCGGGGACAGGGCAACAACGAGCAGTACTTC. This sequence encodes CASSQTRGQGNNEQYF.